Sequencing of this T cell receptor (beta chain) was carried out in a study of regulatory T cells in long-lasting Graves disease. About the research overall: The study enrolled newly diagnosed Graves' patients on antithyroid drugs under 3 months.

Study conclusions and caveats: When disease was persistent, TRBV28, TRBJ1-2 and TRBJ2-5 were the favored segments.

Notes on this clonotype: Its antigen is unknown.

Arm-PCR with iRepertoire HTBI primers amplified the CDR3 regions for these TCR beta libraries. TCRdb re-analysed the multiplex PCR reads in MiXCR, keeping a single row per CDR3 protein. The sample yields roughly 420,000 distinct CDR3 sequences, around a sixth seen once. Time point in this sample: newly diagnosed GD, antithyroid drugs for less than 3 months. The TCR library was prepared using RNA isolated from PBMCs. Germline assignment: CDR1 SGHAT and CDR2 FQNNGV. This CDR3 is 16 amino acids long. The V gene lost 4 bases and the J gene lost 5 bases, with 15 bases spanning the gap. V is TRBV11-2 and J is TRBJ1-6, with D possibly matching TRBD1 (6 bases). This sequence originates from a female donor with Graves disease. Material: peripheral blood mononuclear cells (PBMCs), obtained at new diagnosis, from a patient treated with antithyroid drugs. CDR3 region: CASSSGFNRDNSPLHF. CDR3 DNA sequence: TGTGCCAGCAGCTCCGGGTTTAACAGGGATAATTCACCCCTCCACTTT.